Following are 21 T cell receptor beta chains from one sample sequenced in a study of glioma-infiltrating T cells after dendritic cell vaccination. Repertoires were generated with immunoSEQ multiplex PCR, while TCRdb's copy carries only in-frame clones and drops some. The top ten hold approximately 14% of the sample, which has roughly 83,000 clones, 85% to 90% seen once. Material: blood, obtained before dendritic cell vaccination. The receptor source for this set is a human donor with glioblastoma.

V is TRBV6-6 and J is TRBJ2-7; TRBD2 matches 7 bases. Germline CDR1 and CDR2: MNHNY and SVGAGI (reference sequence). With V trimmed by 7 bases and J by 6 bases, 9 bases remained unmatched. CDR3 size: 13 residues. CDR3 sequence reads: CASIAGVLGEQYF. The CDR3 coding sequence is TGTGCCAGCATTGCGGGAGTTTTGGGCGAGCAGTACTTC.

The chain links TRBV6-5 to TRBJ1-2; 9 bases are a match to TRBD1. V was clipped by 6 bases and J by 8 bases; unmatched bases: 7. The germline V gene has CDR1 MNHEY and CDR2 SVGAGI. The CDR3 sequence is 13 residues long. The CDR3 nucleotides are TGTGCCAGCAGCCGGGACAGGGCTGGAGGCTACACCTTC. This gives the protein CASSRDRAGGYTF.

By sample share, this clone is medium-sized. The chain carries TRBV15 and TRBJ1-1; TRBD1 might be the D (6 bases). The CDR3 is 15 amino acids. Germline CDR1 is LNHNV and CDR2 is YYDKDF (reference sequence). Trimming shortened V by 0 bases and J by 0 bases, and 8 bases separated the two germline ends. Written as DNA, the CDR3 is TGTGCCACCAGCAGAGACAGGGGACTGAACACTGAAGCTTTCTTT. As protein: CATSRDRGLNTEAFF.

The sample holds a few counts of this clone. The rearrangement links TRBV2 to TRBJ2-5; 7 nucleotides agree with TRBD2. V was pared by 10 bases and J by 5 bases, with 7 bases of the junction left unmatched. The CDR3 sequence is 12 residues long. Germline loops: CDR1 SNHLY, CDR2 FYNNEI. CDR3 in amino acids: CATSGEGETQYF. The DNA of the CDR3 is TGTGCCACAAGCGGGGAGGGGGAGACCCAGTACTTC.

This clone showed up just a few times. V gene TRBV7-9 combines with J gene TRBJ1-5; the match to TRBD1 covers 10 bases. After removal of 5 bases from V and 6 bases from J, the junction contained 4 bases not matched to a gene. The CDR3 covers 14 residues. Germline V gives CDR1 SEHNR, CDR2 FQNEAQ (reference sequence). CDR3 bases: TGTGCCAGCAGCACCGGGACAGGGGTTCAGCCCCAGCATTTT. Amino acid sequence: CASSTGTGVQPQHF.

The chain joins TRBV27 to TRBJ2-1; weak D call: TRBD2 (5 bases). The CDR3 extends over 17 amino acids. Trimming took off 7 bases at V and 1 base at J, with 20 bases between the two ends. In germline, CDR1 is MNHEY, CDR2 SMNVEV (reference sequence). DNA for the CDR3: TGTGCCAGCACCTCGATGATCAGCGGAACTTCCTACAATGAGCAGTTCTTC. It codes for CASTSMISGTSYNEQFF.

The rearrangement links TRBV7-2 to TRBJ2-5; possibly TRBD2 for D (6 bases). V was trimmed by 5 bases and J by 7 bases, leaving 14 bases between them. Germline CDR1 and CDR2: SGHTA and FQGNSA. The CDR3 extends over 13 amino acids. CDR3 bases: TGTGCCAGCAGCAACCGGGACTCGGCGACCCAGTACTTC. Its translation: CASSNRDSATQYF.

The chain links TRBV5-4 to TRBJ1-2, with 9 bases fitting TRBD1. Germline V gene data show CDR1 as SGHNT and CDR2 as YYREEE (reference sequence). V dropped 1 base and J dropped 8; count of bases not matched to a gene: 6. The CDR3 is 14 residues long. In DNA form, the CDR3 reads TGTGCCAGCAGCTTGCGGGACAGGGTTCGCGGCTACACCTTC. This encodes CASSLRDRVRGYTF.

The rearrangement joins TRBV18 to TRBJ2-2, with 7 bases matching TRBD1. Germline V gene data show CDR1 as KGHSH and CDR2 as LQKENI. The CDR3 runs 13 residues. With V trimmed by 8 bases and J by 5 bases, 5 bases remained unmatched. The CDR3 region is CASGDRVTGELFF. The CDR3 nucleotides are TGTGCCAGCGGGGACAGAGTGACCGGGGAGCTGTTTTTT.

The chain is built from TRBV19 and TRBJ2-1, with 7 bases identical to TRBD2. V was clipped by 9 bases and J by 0 bases; unmatched bases: 8. The V gene's germline CDR1 is LNHDA and CDR2 SQIVND (reference sequence). CDR3 size: 15 residues. The DNA for the CDR3 is TGTGCCAGCCAACCACTAGCGAGCTCCTACAATGAGCAGTTCTTC. Residues: CASQPLASSYNEQFF.

The chain couples TRBV29-1 to TRBJ1-1, with D possibly TRBD1 on 5 matching bases. The CDR3 covers 12 residues. Trimming cost V 3 bases and J 4 bases, with 9 bases left between them. The germline V gene encodes CDR1 SQVTM and CDR2 ANQGSEA. CDR3 DNA sequence: TGCAGCGTTGAGACAGCGAGCACTGAAGCTTTCTTT. Translation: CSVETASTEAFF.

The chain joins TRBV7-2 to TRBJ1-3; D is uncertain. The CDR3 extends over 14 amino acids. CDR1 and CDR2 from the germline V gene are SGHTA and FQGNSA. Trimming took 5 bases from V and 0 from J, leaving 8 bases between them. The CDR3 here is CASSQALSGNTIYF. CDR3 nucleotides: TGTGCCAGCAGCCAAGCCCTCTCTGGAAACACCATATATTTT.

This rearrangement joins TRBV6-1 to TRBJ2-7; possibly TRBD1 for D (5 bases). V was pared by 4 bases and J by 6 bases, with 13 bases between. The V gene's germline CDR1 is MNHNS and CDR2 SASEGT. This CDR3 region has 13 residues. The CDR3 coding sequence is TGTGCCAGCAGTGTTGGCAGGGTCGGCGAGCAGTACTTC. Translation: CASSVGRVGEQYF.

This clone appeared once. The chain employs TRBV20-1 and TRBJ2-5, with D possibly TRBD1 on 5 matching bases. Germline lookup yields CDR1 DFQATT and CDR2 SNEGSKA (reference sequence). Trimming took off 5 bases at V and 5 bases at J, with 6 bases between the two ends. The CDR3 sequence is 10 residues long. CDR3 residues: CSAGAETQYF. The CDR3 region has the DNA TGCAGTGCTGGGGCGGAGACCCAGTACTTC.

The V gene is TRBV9, the J gene TRBJ2-5, with a possible D match to TRBD2 (5 bases). The V end lost 7 bases, the J end lost 0 bases, and 19 bases lay between the germline ends. Germline V lookup: CDR1 SGDLS, CDR2 YYNGEE. The length of the CDR3 is 16 residues. CDR3 region: CASSPAGDLHQETQYF. CDR3 nucleotides: TGTGCCAGCTCACCTGCCGGGGATCTCCACCAAGAGACCCAGTACTTC.

The V and J genes are TRBV6-1 and TRBJ1-2; tentatively, D is TRBD1 (6 bases). The CDR3 is 16 amino acids. Germline V gives CDR1 MNHNS, CDR2 SASEGT. Trimming cost V 0 bases and J 3 bases, with 14 bases left between them. The CDR3 DNA reads as TGTGCCAGCAGTGAAGCGCTTCGGGGGGCTCACTATGGCTACACCTTC. This encodes CASSEALRGAHYGYTF.

The table lists this clone with a few counts. The genes are TRBV4-1 and TRBJ1-5; TRBD1 agrees at 11 bases. This CDR3 is built from 16 residues. CDR1 and CDR2 from the germline V gene are MGHRA and YSYEKL. Trimming removed 1 base from V and 2 bases from J; junction bases left unmatched: 1. Here the CDR3 DNA reads TGCGCCAGCAGCCAAGGGACAGGGGGCCGCAATCAGCCCCAGCATTTT. Protein sequence: CASSQGTGGRNQPQHF.

This chain links TRBV5-1 with TRBJ2-7; TRBD1 agrees at 12 bases. The CDR3 covers 15 residues. The V gene end was trimmed by 4 bases and the J gene end by 7 bases; junction bases not matched to a gene: 9. In germline, CDR1 is SGHRS, CDR2 YFSETQ. The chain's CDR3 is CASSPSGQGAGEQYF. The CDR3 nucleotides are TGCGCCAGCAGCCCGTCGGGACAGGGGGCGGGAGAGCAGTACTTC.

The chain uses TRBV5-1 and TRBJ2-7; possibly TRBD1 for D (6 bases). Per germline, CDR1 SGHRS and CDR2 YFSETQ. The length of the CDR3 is 14 residues. The V end was cut by 0 bases, the J end by 0 bases, with 7 bases between. In nucleotides, the CDR3 is TGCGCCAGCAGCTTGGAGGGGGTCTCCTACGAGCAGTACTTC. Translation gives CASSLEGVSYEQYF.

This clone was recorded once. The chain has TRBV9 and TRBJ2-3; 10 bases map to TRBD2. This CDR3 region has 15 residues. Germline CDR1 SGDLS, CDR2 YYNGEE. V lost 5 bases to trimming and J lost 2 bases; unmatched junction nucleotides: 5. DNA for the CDR3: TGTGCCAGCAGTGCCGGGACTAGCGTCACAGATACGCAGTATTTT. Its protein is CASSAGTSVTDTQYF.

The chain joins TRBV6-5 to TRBJ2-7; 7 nucleotides line up with TRBD1. CDR3 length: 14 residues. The V and J ends lost 5 bases and 5 bases, in that order; junction bases with no gene match: 9. Germline-derived CDR1 and CDR2 are MNHEY and SVGAGI. The CDR3 DNA follows: TGTGCCAGCAGTCGCGTCGACAGGGACAACGAGCAGTACTTC. Protein sequence: CASSRVDRDNEQYF.